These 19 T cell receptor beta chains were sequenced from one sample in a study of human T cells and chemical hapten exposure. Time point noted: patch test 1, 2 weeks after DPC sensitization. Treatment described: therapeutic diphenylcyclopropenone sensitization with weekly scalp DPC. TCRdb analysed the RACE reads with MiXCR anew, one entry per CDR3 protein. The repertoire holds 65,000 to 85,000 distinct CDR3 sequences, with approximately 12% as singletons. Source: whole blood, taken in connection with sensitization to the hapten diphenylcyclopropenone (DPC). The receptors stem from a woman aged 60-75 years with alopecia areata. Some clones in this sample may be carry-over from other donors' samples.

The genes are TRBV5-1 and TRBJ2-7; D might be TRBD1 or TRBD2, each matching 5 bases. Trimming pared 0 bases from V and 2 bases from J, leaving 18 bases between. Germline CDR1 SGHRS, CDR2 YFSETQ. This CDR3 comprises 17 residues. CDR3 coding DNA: TGCGCCAGCAGCTTGGCCAGACAGCGGATGGTGGCCTACGAGCAGTACTTC. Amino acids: CASSLARQRMVAYEQYF.

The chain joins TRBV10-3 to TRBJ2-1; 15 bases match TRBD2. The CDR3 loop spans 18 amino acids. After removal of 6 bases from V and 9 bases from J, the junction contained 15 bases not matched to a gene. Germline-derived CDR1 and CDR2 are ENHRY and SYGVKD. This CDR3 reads CAISEGTSGGMIRGEQFF. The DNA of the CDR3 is TGTGCCATCAGCGAAGGGACTAGCGGGGGGATGATTCGCGGTGAGCAGTTCTTC.

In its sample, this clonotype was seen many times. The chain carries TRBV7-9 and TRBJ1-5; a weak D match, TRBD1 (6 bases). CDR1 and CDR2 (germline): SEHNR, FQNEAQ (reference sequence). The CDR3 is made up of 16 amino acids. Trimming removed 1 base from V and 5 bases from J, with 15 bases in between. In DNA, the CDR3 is TGTGCCAGCAGCTTAGGAGTAACAGGGTTTTATCAGCCCCAGCATTTT. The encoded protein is CASSLGVTGFYQPQHF.

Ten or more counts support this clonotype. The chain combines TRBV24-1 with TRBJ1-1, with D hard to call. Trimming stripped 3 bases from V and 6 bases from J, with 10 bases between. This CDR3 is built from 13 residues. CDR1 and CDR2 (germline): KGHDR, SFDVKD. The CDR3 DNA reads TGTGCCACCAGTGATCCTGGGGTGGCTGAAGCTTTCTTT. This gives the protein CATSDPGVAEAFF.

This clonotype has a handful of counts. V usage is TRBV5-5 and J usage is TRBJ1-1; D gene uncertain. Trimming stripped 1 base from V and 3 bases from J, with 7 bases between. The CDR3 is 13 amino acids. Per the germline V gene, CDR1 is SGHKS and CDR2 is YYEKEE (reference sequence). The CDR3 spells CASSLRRDTEAFF. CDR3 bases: TGTGCCAGCAGCTTGCGGAGGGACACTGAAGCTTTCTTT.

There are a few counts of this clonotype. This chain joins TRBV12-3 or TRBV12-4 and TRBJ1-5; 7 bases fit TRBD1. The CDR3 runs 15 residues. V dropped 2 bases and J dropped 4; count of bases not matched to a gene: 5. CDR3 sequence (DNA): TGTGCCAGCAGTTTATTCCAGGGGGGAAATCAGCCCCAGCATTTT. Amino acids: CASSLFQGGNQPQHF.

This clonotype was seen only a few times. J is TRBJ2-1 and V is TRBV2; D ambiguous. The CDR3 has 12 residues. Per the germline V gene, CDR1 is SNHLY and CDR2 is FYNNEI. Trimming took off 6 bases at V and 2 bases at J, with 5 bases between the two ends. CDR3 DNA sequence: TGTGCCAGCAGCATGACCTACAATGAGCAGTTCTTC. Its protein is CASSMTYNEQFF.

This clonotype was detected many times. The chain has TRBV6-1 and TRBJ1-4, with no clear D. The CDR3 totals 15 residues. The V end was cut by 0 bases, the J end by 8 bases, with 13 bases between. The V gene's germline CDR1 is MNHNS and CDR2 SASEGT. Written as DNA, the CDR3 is TGTGCCAGCAGTGAAGCGGGCTTCCGATGGGAAAAACTGTTTTTT. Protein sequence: CASSEAGFRWEKLFF.

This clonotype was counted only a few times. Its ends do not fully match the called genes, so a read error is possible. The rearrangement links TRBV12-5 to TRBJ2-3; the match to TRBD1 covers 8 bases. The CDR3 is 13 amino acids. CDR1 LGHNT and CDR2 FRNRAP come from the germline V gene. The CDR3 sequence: CASGLVRWTGLDF. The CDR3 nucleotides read TGTGCTAGTGGTTTGGTCCGATGGACAGGGTTAGATTTT.

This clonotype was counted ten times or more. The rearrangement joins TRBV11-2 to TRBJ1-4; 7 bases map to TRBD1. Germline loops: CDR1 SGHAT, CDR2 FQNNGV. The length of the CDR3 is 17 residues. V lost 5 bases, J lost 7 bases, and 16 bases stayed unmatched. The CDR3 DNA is TGTGCCAGCAGCCACGCGGATTACAGGGGTTTGGGTGAAAAACTGTTTTTT. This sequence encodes CASSHADYRGLGEKLFF.

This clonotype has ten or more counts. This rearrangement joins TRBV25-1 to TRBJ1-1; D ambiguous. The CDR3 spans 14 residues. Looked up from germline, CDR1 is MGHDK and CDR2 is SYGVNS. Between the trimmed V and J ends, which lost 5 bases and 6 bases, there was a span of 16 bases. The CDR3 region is CASSLPGSEAEAFF. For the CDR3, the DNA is TGTGCCAGCAGTCTCCCGGGCAGTGAGGCTGAAGCTTTCTTT.

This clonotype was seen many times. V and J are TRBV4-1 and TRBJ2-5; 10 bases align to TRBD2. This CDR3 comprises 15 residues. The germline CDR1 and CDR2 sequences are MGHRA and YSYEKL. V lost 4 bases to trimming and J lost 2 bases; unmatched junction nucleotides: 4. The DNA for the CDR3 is TGCGCCAGCAGCCTGGGACTAGCGATGCAAGAGACCCAGTACTTC. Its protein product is CASSLGLAMQETQYF.

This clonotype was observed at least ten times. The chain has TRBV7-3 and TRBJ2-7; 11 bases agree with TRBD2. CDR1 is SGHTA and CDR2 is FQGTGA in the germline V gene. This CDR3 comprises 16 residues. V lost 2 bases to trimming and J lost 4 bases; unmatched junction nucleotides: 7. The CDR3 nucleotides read TGTGCCAGCAGCTTATCTTCGGCTAGCGGGGGGTACGAGCAGTACTTC. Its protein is CASSLSSASGGYEQYF.

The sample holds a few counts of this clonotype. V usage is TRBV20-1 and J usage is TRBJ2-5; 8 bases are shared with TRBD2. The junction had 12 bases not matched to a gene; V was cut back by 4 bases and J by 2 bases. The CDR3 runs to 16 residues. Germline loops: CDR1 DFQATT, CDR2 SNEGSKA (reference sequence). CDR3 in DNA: TGCAGTGCTACAGAGGCCGGGACTAGACATCAAGAGACCCAGTACTTC. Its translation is CSATEAGTRHQETQYF.

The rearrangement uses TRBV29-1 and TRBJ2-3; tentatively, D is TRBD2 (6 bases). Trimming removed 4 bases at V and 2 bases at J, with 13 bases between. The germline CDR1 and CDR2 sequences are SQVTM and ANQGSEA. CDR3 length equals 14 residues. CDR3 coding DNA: TGCAGCGTTGCTATCGGGGGACCCACAGATACGCAGTATTTT. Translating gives CSVAIGGPTDTQYF.

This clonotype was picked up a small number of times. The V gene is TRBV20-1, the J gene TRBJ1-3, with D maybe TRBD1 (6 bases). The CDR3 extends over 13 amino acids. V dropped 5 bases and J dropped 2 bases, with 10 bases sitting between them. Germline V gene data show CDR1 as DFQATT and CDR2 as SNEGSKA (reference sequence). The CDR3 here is CSAGGYTGNTIYF. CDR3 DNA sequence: TGCAGTGCTGGGGGCTATACTGGAAACACCATATATTTT.

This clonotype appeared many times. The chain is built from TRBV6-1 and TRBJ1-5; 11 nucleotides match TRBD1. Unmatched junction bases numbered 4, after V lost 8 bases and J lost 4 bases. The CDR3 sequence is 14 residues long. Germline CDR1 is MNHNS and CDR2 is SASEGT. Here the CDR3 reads CASGQGAGNQPQHF. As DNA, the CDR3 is TGTGCCAGCGGACAGGGGGCAGGAAATCAGCCCCAGCATTTT.

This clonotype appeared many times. As DNA, the CDR3 is TGTGCCAGCAGCTTAGTGTTTGAACCATCTACGGGGGAGCAGTACTTC. Protein sequence: CASSLVFEPSTGEQYF. V usage is TRBV7-2 and J usage is TRBJ2-7; perhaps TRBD2 as D (5 bases). This CDR3 has 16 residues. Germline V CDR1 and CDR2: SGHTA, FQGNSA. V was trimmed by 1 base and J by 7 bases, leaving 20 bases between them.

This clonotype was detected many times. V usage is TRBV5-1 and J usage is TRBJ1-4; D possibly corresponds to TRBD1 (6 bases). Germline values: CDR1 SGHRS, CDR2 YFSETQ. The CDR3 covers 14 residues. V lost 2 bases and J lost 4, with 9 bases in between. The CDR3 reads CASSLGGNNEKLFF. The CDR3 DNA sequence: TGCGCCAGCAGCTTAGGGGGGAATAATGAAAAACTGTTTTTT.